This T cell receptor beta chain was identified during a study of blood T cell repertoires in COVID-19. Study-level background: PBMCs, B-cell-depleted T cells, or T cells provided the cDNA or gDNA that made up the material.

V shed 5 bases, J shed 3 bases, and the junction held 3 bases outside the gene matches. Germline loops: CDR1 SEHNR, CDR2 FQNEAQ (reference sequence). This CDR3 has 16 residues. In the original workflow: Cell counts per sample came from amplifying reference gene primers. Assay used: immunoSEQ multiplex PCR; TCRdb lists only in-frame clones, some missing. V, J and clone size reflect that table, while D and trimming were determined from the DNA. The data show about 120,000 clones, 80% to 90% seen once. The rearrangement uses TRBV7-9 and TRBJ2-3; 15 nucleotides align to TRBD2. This TCR was recovered from a man between 65 and 85 years old with active or convalescent COVID-19. Specimen: peripheral blood. CDR3 loop: CASSTGLAGGTDTQYF. The DNA of the CDR3 is TGTGCCAGCAGCACCGGACTAGCGGGAGGGACAGATACGCAGTATTTT. The whole variable domain, filled in from reference TRBV7-9 and TRBJ2-3, reads DTGVSQNPRHKITKRGQNVTFRCDPISEHNRLYWYRQTLGQGPEFLTYFQNEAQLEKSRLLSDRFSAERPKGSFSTLEIQRTEQGDSAMYLCASSTGLAGGTDTQYFGPGTRLTVL.